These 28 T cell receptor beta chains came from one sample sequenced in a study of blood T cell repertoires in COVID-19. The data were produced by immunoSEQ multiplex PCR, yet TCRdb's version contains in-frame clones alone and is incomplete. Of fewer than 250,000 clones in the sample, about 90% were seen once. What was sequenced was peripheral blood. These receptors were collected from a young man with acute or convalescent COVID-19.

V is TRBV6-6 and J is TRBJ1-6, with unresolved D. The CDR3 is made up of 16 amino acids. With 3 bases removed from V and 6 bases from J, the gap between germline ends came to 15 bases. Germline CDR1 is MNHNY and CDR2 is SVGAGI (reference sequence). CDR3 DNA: TGTGCCAGCAGTTATGCGGGCCCGGAACGTAATTCACCCCTCCACTTT. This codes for CASSYAGPERNSPLHF.

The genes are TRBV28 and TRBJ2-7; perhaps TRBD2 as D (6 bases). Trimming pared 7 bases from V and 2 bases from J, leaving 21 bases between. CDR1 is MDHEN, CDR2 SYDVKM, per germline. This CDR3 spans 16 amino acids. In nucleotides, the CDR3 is TGTGCCAGCACCCCCCGGCGGGGAGCCCGGCCCTACGAGCAGTACTTC. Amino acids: CASTPRRGARPYEQYF.

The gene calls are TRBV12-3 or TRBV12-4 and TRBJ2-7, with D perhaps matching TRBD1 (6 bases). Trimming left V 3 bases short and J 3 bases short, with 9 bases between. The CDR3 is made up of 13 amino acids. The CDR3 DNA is TGTGCCAGCAGTTTTTTAGGGGGCTACGAGCAGTACTTC. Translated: CASSFLGGYEQYF.

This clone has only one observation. Written as DNA, the CDR3 is TGTGCCAGCAGCTTGGCTGGGTCGGGACAGGGGTTTCACGCAACAGATACGCAGTATTTT. Its protein product is CASSLAGSGQGFHATDTQYF. This chain uses TRBV5-5 with TRBJ2-3, with 10 nucleotides matching TRBD1. Trimming at V came to 0 bases and at J to 3 bases, leaving 16 bases not matched to a gene. The CDR3 runs 20 residues. Germline V CDR1 and CDR2: SGHKS, YYEKEE (reference sequence).

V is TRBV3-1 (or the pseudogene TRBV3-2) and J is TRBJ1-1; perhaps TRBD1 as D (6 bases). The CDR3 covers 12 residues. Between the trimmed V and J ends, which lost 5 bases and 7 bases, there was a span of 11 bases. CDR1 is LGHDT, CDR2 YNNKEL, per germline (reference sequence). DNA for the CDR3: TGTGCCAGCAGCGACCGGGACATTGAAGCTTTCTTT. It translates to CASSDRDIEAFF.

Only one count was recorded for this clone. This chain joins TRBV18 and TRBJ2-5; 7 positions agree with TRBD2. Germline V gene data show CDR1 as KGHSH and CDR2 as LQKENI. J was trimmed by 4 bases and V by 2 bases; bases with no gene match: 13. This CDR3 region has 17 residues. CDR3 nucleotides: TGTGCCAGCTCACCAGTGGGAGGGAGGAGTTCTGGAGAGACCCAGTACTTC. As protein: CASSPVGGRSSGETQYF.

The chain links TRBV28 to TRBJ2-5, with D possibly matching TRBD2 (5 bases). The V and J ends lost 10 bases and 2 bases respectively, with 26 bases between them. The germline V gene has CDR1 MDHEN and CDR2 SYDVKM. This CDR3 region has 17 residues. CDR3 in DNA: TGTGCCACCCAGAGAGGATCTAGCACCGATTTGCAAGAGACCCAGTACTTC. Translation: CATQRGSSTDLQETQYF. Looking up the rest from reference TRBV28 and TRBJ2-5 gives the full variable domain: DVKVTQSSRYLVKRTGEKVFLECVQDMDHENMFWYRQDPGLGLRLIYFSYDVKMKEKGDIPEGYSVSREKKERFSLILESASTNQTSMYLCATQRGSSTDLQETQYFGPGTRLLVL.

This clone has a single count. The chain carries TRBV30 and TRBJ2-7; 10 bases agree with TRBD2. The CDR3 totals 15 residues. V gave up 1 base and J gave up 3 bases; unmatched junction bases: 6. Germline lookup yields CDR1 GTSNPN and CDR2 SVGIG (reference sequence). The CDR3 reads CAWSDSGRLLYEQYF. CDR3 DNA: TGTGCCTGGAGTGATAGCGGGAGGCTGCTCTACGAGCAGTACTTC.

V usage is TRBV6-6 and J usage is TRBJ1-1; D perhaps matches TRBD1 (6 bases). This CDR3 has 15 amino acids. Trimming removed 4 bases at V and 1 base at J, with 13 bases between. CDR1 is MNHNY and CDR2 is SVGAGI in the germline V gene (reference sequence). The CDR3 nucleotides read TGTGCCAGCAGTTCTGCAGGGGCCCAGAACACTGAAGCTTTCTTT. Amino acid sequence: CASSSAGAQNTEAFF.

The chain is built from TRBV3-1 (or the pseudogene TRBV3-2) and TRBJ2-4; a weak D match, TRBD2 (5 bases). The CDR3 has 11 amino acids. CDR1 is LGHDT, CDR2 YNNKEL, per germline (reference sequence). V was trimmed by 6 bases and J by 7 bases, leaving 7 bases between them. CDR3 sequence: CASRGSNIQYF. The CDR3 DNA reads TGTGCCAGCAGAGGGAGTAACATTCAGTACTTC.

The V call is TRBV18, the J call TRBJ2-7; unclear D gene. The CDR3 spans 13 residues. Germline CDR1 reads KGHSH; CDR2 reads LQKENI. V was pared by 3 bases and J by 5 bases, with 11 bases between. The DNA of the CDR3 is TGTGCCAGCTCACCCACGCGTCTGGACGAGCAGTACTTC. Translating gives CASSPTRLDEQYF.

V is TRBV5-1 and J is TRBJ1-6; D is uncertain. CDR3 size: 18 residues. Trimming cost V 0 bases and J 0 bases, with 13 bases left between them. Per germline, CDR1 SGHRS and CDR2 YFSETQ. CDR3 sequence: CASSLVSPSSSYNSPLHF. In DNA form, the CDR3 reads TGCGCCAGCAGCTTGGTCTCCCCATCGAGCTCCTATAATTCACCCCTCCACTTT. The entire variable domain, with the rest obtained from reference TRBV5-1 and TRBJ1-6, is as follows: KAGVTQTPRYLIKTRGQQVTLSCSPISGHRSVSWYQQTPGQGLQFLFEYFSETQRNKGNFPGRFSGRQFSNSRSEMNVSTLELGDSALYLCASSLVSPSSSYNSPLHFGNGTRLTVT.

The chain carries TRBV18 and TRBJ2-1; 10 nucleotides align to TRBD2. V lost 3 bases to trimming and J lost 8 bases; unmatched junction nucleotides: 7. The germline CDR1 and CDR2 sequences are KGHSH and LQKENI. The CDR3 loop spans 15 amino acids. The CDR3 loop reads CASSPDLLAGDEQFF. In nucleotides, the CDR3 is TGTGCCAGCTCACCCGACCTGCTAGCGGGAGATGAGCAGTTCTTC.

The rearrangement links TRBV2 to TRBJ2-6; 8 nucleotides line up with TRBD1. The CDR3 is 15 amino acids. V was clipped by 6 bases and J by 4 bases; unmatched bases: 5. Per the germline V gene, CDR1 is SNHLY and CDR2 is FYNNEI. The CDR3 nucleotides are TGTGCCAGCAGCGACAGGGGTACGGGGGCCAACGTCCTGACTTTC. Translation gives CASSDRGTGANVLTF.

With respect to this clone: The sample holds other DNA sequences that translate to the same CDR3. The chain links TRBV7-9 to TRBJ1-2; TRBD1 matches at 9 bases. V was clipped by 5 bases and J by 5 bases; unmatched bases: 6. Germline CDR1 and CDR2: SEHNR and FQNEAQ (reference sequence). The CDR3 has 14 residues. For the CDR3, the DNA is TGTGCCAGCAGCCCGGGACAGGGAGCTTATGGCTACACCTTC. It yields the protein CASSPGQGAYGYTF. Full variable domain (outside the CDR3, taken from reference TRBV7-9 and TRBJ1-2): DTGVSQNPRHKITKRGQNVTFRCDPISEHNRLYWYRQTLGQGPEFLTYFQNEAQLEKSRLLSDRFSAERPKGSFSTLEIQRTEQGDSAMYLCASSPGQGAYGYTFGSGTRLTVV.

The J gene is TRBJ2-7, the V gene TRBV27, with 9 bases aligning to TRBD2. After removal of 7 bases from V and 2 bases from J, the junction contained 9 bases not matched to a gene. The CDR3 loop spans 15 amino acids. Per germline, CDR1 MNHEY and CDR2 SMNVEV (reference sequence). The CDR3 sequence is CASKGISGGPYEQYF. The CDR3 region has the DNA TGTGCCAGCAAAGGGATTAGCGGGGGACCCTACGAGCAGTACTTC.

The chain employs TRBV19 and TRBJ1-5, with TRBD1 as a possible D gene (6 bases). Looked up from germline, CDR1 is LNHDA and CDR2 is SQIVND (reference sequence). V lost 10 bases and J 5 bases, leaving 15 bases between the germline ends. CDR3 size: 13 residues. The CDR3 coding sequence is TGTGCCATCTCAGACAGGTTTGATCAGCCCCAGCATTTT. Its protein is CAISDRFDQPQHF.

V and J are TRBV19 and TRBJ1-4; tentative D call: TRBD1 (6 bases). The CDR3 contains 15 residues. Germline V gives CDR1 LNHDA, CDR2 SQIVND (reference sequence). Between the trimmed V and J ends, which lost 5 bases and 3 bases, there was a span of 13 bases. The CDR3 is CASSSRQAPNEKLFF. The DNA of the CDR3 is TGTGCCAGTAGTTCGAGACAGGCCCCTAATGAAAAACTGTTTTTT.

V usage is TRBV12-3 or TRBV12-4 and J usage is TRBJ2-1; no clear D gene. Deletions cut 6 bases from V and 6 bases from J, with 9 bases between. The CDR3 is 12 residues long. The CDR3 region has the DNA TGTGCCAGCAGCCCAGACTTCAATGAGCAGTTCTTC. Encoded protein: CASSPDFNEQFF.

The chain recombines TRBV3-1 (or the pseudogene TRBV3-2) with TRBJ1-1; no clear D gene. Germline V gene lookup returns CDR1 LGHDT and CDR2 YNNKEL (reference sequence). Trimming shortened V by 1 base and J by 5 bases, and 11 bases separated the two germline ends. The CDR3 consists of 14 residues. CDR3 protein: CASSQAGGRTEAFF. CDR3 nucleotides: TGTGCCAGCAGCCAAGCTGGCGGGAGGACTGAAGCTTTCTTT.

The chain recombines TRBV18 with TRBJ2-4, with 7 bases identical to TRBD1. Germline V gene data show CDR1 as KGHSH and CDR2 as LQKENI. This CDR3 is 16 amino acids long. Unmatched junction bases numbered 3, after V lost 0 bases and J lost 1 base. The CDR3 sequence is CASSPPEGAAKNIQYF. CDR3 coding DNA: TGTGCCAGCTCACCACCCGAGGGGGCGGCCAAAAACATTCAGTACTTC. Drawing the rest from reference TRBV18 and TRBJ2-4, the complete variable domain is NAGVMQNPRHLVRRRGQEARLRCSPMKGHSHVYWYRQLPEEGLKFMVYLQKENIIDESGMPKERFSAEFPKEGPSILRIQQVVRGDSAAYFCASSPPEGAAKNIQYFGAGTRLSVL.

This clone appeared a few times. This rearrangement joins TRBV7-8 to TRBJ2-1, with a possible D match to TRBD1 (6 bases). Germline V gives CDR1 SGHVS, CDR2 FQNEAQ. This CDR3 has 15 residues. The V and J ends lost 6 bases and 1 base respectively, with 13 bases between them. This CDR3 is CASRPRRGSYNEQFF. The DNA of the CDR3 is TGTGCCAGCAGACCCAGAAGGGGGTCCTACAATGAGCAGTTCTTC.

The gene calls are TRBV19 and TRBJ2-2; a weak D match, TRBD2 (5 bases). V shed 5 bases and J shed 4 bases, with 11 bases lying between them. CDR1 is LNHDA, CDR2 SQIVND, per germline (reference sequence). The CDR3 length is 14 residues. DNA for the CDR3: TGTGCCAGTAGTTACCTAGCCGGCACCGGGGAGCTGTTTTTT. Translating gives CASSYLAGTGELFF.

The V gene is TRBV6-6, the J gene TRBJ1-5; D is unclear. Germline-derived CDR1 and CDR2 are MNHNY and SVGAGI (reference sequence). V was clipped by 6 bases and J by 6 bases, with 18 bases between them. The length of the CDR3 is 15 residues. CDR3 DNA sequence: TGTGCCAGCAGGGAGGACCTCAGCGGCACTCAGCCCCAGCATTTT. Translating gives CASREDLSGTQPQHF.

In nucleotides, the CDR3 is TGCGCCAGCAGCCGGAAAACGGGACAAGAGACCAATGAGCAGTTCTTC. This translates into CASSRKTGQETNEQFF. The rearrangement joins TRBV4-1 to TRBJ2-1, with D possibly matching TRBD1 (6 bases). The V and J ends lost 4 bases and 6 bases respectively, with 19 bases between them. The CDR3 is 16 amino acids. Germline-derived CDR1 and CDR2 are MGHRA and YSYEKL.

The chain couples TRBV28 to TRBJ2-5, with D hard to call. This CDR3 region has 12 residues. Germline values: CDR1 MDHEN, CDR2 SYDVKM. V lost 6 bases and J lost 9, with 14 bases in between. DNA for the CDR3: TGTGCCAGCAGCACCACTCTACCGGCCCAGTACTTC. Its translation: CASSTTLPAQYF. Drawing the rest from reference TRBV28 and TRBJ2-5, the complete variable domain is DVKVTQSSRYLVKRTGEKVFLECVQDMDHENMFWYRQDPGLGLRLIYFSYDVKMKEKGDIPEGYSVSREKKERFSLILESASTNQTSMYLCASSTTLPAQYFGPGTRLLVL.

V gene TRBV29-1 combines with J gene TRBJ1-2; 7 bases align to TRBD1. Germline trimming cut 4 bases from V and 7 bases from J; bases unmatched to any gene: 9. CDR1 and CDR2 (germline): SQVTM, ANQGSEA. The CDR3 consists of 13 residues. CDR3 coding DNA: TGCAGCGTTGGTGACAGGGATGGGACTGGCTACACCTTC. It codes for CSVGDRDGTGYTF.

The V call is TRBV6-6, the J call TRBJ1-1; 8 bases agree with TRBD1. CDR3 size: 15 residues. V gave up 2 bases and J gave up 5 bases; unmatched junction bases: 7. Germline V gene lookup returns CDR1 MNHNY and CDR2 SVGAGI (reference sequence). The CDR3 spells CASSYGDRSSTEAFF. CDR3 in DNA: TGTGCCAGCAGTTACGGGGACAGGTCATCGACTGAAGCTTTCTTT.